This is a list of T cell receptor beta chains from one sample in a study of low-dose radiotherapy and immunotherapy resistance in tumors. MiXCR was run by TCRdb on the reads, yielding one entry per CDR3 protein. The sample gives 40,000 or so distinct CDR3 sequences, roughly 20% of which show up once; 9.2% is in the top ten. Sequenced material: PBMCs, taken after low-dose radiotherapy plus immunotherapy. These receptors were collected from a female donor with ovarian cancer. Each CDR3 is given with its conserved first and last residue. The order of the fields is clone size, V gene, J gene, D gene, CDR3 DNA, CDR3 protein. The D gene is left open where the match is weak. Only part of the rows carry a size: once, few, many, or a class if the clone is expanded.

many	TRBV6-5	TRBJ2-7	TRBD2	TGTGCCAGCAGTTACGGGCGACTAGCGGGAGACTACGAGCAGTACTTC	CASSYGRLAGDYEQYF
many	TRBV6-2/TRBV6-3	TRBJ2-3	NA	TGTGCCAGCAGTTACTCCGTCTCGACCGCTTACACAGATACGCAGTATTTT	CASSYSVSTAYTDTQYF
many	TRBV20-1	TRBJ1-1	TRBD1	TGCAGTGCTAGAGAGTATAGGACAGGTGAAGCTTTCTTT	CSAREYRTGEAFF
many	TRBV4-3	TRBJ2-7	TRBD1	TGCGCCAGCAGCCGACTTCCCGGGACAGGCTCCTCCTACGAGCAGTACTTC	CASSRLPGTGSSYEQYF
many	TRBV6-2/TRBV6-3	TRBJ1-1	NA	TGTGCCAGCAGTCCTACGCGGAACACTGAAGCTTTCTTT	CASSPTRNTEAFF
many	TRBV5-1	TRBJ2-1	NA	TGCGCCAGCCGCACCGGGCGCGGGACCCCCTACAATGAGCAGTTCTTC	CASRTGRGTPYNEQFF
many	TRBV28	TRBJ2-7	NA	TGTGCCAGCAGTTTAAGAGGAGGAGAGCAGTACTTC	CASSLRGGEQYF
many	TRBV27	TRBJ2-1	NA	TGTGCCAGCAGTTTTGCAGGGGGGCGTAGCTACAATGAGCAGTTCTTC	CASSFAGGRSYNEQFF
many	TRBV12-3/TRBV12-4	TRBJ2-5	NA	TGTGCCAGCAGTCTAGGGGAAGAGACCCAGTACTTC	CASSLGEETQYF
NA	TRBV6-5	TRBJ2-1	NA	TGTGCCAGCAGTTTCGGGGCTCTCGATGAGCAGTTCTTC	CASSFGALDEQFF
many	TRBV9	TRBJ1-3	TRBD1	TGTGCCAGCACCAGGGGGGACAGCGAAGGAAACACCATATATTTT	CASTRGDSEGNTIYF
NA	TRBV5-8	TRBJ2-3	NA	TGTGCCAGCAGCTTGGGCAGGGGCGCAGATACGCAGTATTTT	CASSLGRGADTQYF
many	TRBV5-1	TRBJ2-4	TRBD2	TGCGCCAGCAGCTTTAGCGGGGGGGCTACAAACATTCAGTACTTC	CASSFSGGATNIQYF
many	TRBV5-1	TRBJ1-1	NA	TGCGCCAGCAGCTCCCCCCGACATGGGAACACTGAAGCTTTCTTT	CASSSPRHGNTEAFF
many	TRBV4-1	TRBJ1-1	NA	TGCGCCAGCAGCTCCGAGTCGAACACTGAAGCTTTCTTT	CASSSESNTEAFF
NA	TRBV3-1	TRBJ2-1	NA	TGTGCCAGCAGCCCGGCACGATACAATGAGCAGTTCTTC	CASSPARYNEQFF
NA	TRBV5-1	TRBJ2-6	NA	TGCGCCAGCAGCGTAAACGATGGGGCCAACGTCCTGACTTTC	CASSVNDGANVLTF
many	TRBV29-1	TRBJ2-1	TRBD2	TGCAGCGTTGGTTTGTCTAGCGGGGGGGCTTTTAATGAGCAGTTCTTC	CSVGLSSGGAFNEQFF
many	TRBV12-5	TRBJ2-2	NA	TGTGCTAGTGGTTTGGTAGCAGCATCGAACACCGGGGAGCTGTTTTTT	CASGLVAASNTGELFF
NA	TRBV30	TRBJ1-5	TRBD1	TGTGCCTGGAGCGCACAGGGGGGTAGCAATCAGCCCCAGCATTTT	CAWSAQGGSNQPQHF
many	TRBV20-1	TRBJ2-3	TRBD2	TGCAGTGCTAGAGATAGGGGACTAGCGGGGGGTTTCACAGATACGCAGTATTTT	CSARDRGLAGGFTDTQYF
few	TRBV18	TRBJ2-7	NA	TGTGCCAGCTCACCTACGGGGTATGAGCAGTACTTC	CASSPTGYEQYF
many	TRBV15	TRBJ2-7	NA	TGTGCCACCAGCAGCCCGGGACTCACCTCCTCCTACGAGCAGTACTTC	CATSSPGLTSSYEQYF
many	TRBV5-1	TRBJ1-6	NA	TGCGCCAGCAGCTTGGGGGCCTACTCACCCCTCCACTTT	CASSLGAYSPLHF
many	TRBV12-3/TRBV12-4	TRBJ1-1	TRBD1	TGTGCCAGCAGTGCCACAGGGGGCTGGACTGAAGCTTTCTTT	CASSATGGWTEAFF
many	TRBV20-1	TRBJ1-2	NA	TGCAGTGCTAGTGTCGGATACTATGGCTACACCTTC	CSASVGYYGYTF
few	TRBV28	TRBJ1-1	TRBD1	TGTGCCAGCAGTCTAATGACCGGGACAGGGAGTGAGGCTTTCTTT	CASSLMTGTGSEAFF
many	TRBV7-9	TRBJ2-3	TRBD1	TGTGCCAGCAGCGACTACAGGACAGGGGGCAACTCAGATACGCAGTATTTT	CASSDYRTGGNSDTQYF
many	TRBV12-3/TRBV12-4	TRBJ1-2	TRBD1	TGTGCCAGCAGTCAAAAAGGGGGCGGCAACTATGGCTACACCTTC	CASSQKGGGNYGYTF
many	TRBV6-5	TRBJ1-2	TRBD1	TGTGCCAGCAGGCCCGGGACAGGGATAGGCTATGGCTACACCTTC	CASRPGTGIGYGYTF
many	TRBV5-6	TRBJ2-1	NA	TGTGCCAGCAGCGCTTACAATGAGCAGTTCTTC	CASSAYNEQFF
NA	TRBV5-1	TRBJ2-7	TRBD2	TGCGCCAGCAGCCTTCCGAAGACTAGCGGAGTGCCCTACGAGCAGTACTTC	CASSLPKTSGVPYEQYF
NA	TRBV18	TRBJ2-2	NA	TGTGCCAGCTCCCAACTACAGGGAACCAACGCCGGGGAGCTGTTTTTT	CASSQLQGTNAGELFF
NA	TRBV2	TRBJ2-7	TRBD2	TGTGCCAGCAGTGAAGAGCGGGGGGGCTCCTACGAGCAGTACTTC	CASSEERGGSYEQYF
many	TRBV11-2	TRBJ2-3	TRBD2	TGTGCCAGCAGCTCCGGACTAGCGGGGGCCCCCCGCACAGATACGCAGTATTTT	CASSSGLAGAPRTDTQYF
many	TRBV27	TRBJ2-1	TRBD2	TGTGCCAGCAGTCCCCATTCTAGCGGGAGGGCCGGGGATGAGCAGTTCTTC	CASSPHSSGRAGDEQFF
many	TRBV14	TRBJ1-2	NA	TGTGCCAGCAGCCAGGTCTGGGGAGGCAGAGATGGCTACACCTTC	CASSQVWGGRDGYTF
many	TRBV28	TRBJ2-1	TRBD1	TGTGCCAGCAGTTTAGAACAGGGGTCCTACAATGAGCAGTTCTTC	CASSLEQGSYNEQFF
NA	TRBV18	TRBJ2-1	TRBD2	TGTGCCAGCTCACCAGGGGGAGCGGGAGGGCCATTCTACAATGAGCAGTTCTTC	CASSPGGAGGPFYNEQFF
many	TRBV28	TRBJ2-7	TRBD1	TGTGCCAGCAGTCTTCCGGGACAGACCTACGAGCAGTACTTC	CASSLPGQTYEQYF
many	TRBV30	TRBJ1-4	TRBD1	TGTGCCCGCCGGGACAGGGCCCTCCCTGGTGAAAAACTGTTTTTT	CARRDRALPGEKLFF
many	TRBV19	TRBJ1-5	TRBD1	TGTGCCAGTAGTATAGTAGGGGGCTGGCAGCCCCAGCATTTT	CASSIVGGWQPQHF
NA	TRBV4-1	TRBJ2-2	NA	NA	CASSQTHGEENIQYFGAGELFF
many	TRBV7-3	TRBJ2-2	NA	TGTGCCAGCAGCCCACGCGGCCAGGCAGATTACGGGGAGCTGTTTTTT	CASSPRGQADYGELFF
many	TRBV6-5	TRBJ2-1	NA	TGTGCCAGCAGTAACCCCCCGCATGAGCAGTTCTTC	CASSNPPHEQFF